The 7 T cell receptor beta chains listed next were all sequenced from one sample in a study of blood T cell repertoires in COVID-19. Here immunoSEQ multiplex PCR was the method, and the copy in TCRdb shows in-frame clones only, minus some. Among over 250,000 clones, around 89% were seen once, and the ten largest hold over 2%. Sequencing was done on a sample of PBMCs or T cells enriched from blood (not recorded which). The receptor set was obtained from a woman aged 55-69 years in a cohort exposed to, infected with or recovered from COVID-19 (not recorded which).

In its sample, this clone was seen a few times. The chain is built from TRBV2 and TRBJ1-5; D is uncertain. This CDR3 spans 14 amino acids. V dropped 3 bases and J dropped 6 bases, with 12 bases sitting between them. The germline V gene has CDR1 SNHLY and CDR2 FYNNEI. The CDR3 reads CASSEYAEAQPQHF. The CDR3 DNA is TGTGCCAGCAGTGAGTATGCAGAGGCTCAGCCCCAGCATTTT.

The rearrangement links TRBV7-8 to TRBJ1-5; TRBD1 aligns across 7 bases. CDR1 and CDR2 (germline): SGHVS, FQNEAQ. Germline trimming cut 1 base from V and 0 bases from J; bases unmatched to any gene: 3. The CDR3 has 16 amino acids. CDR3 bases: TGTGCCAGCAGCTTAGAGGGGGCGAATAGCAATCAGCCCCAGCATTTT. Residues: CASSLEGANSNQPQHF.

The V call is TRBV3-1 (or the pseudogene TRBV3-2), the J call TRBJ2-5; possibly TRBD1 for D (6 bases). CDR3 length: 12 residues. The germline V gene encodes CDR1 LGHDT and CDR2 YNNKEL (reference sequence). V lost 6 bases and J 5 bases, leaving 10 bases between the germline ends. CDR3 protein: CASSQGRETQYF. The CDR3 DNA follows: TGTGCCAGCAGTCAGGGGCGGGAGACCCAGTACTTC.

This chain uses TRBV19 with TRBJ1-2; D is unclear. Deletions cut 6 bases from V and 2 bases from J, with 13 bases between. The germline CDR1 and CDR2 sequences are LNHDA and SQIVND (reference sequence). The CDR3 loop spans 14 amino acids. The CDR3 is CASSTSDSNYGYTF. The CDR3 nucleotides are TGTGCCAGTAGCACGTCGGACTCAAACTATGGCTACACCTTC.

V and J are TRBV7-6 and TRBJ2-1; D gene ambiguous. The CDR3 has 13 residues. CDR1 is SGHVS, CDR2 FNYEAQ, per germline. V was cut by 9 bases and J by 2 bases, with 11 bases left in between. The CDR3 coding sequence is TGTGCCAGTTTTACGCGAACCTACAATGAGCAGTTCTTC. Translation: CASFTRTYNEQFF.

The CDR3 DNA sequence: TGTGCCAGCAGCCTAATACAGGGGCGGGAGCAGTTCTTC. Translating it yields CASSLIQGREQFF. The genes are TRBV3-1 (or the pseudogene TRBV3-2) and TRBJ2-1; TRBD1 agrees at 7 bases. The CDR3 loop spans 13 amino acids. The V gene's germline CDR1 is LGHDT and CDR2 YNNKEL (reference sequence). Germline trimming cut 4 bases from V and 10 bases from J; bases unmatched to any gene: 7.

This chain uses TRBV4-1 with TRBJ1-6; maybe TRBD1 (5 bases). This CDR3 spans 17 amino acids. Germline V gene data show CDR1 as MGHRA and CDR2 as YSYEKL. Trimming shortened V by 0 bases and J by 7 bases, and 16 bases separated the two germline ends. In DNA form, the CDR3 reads TGCGCCAGCAGCCAAGAAGGAGGGTACGGGGGGAATTCACCCCTCCACTTT. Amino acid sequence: CASSQEGGYGGNSPLHF.